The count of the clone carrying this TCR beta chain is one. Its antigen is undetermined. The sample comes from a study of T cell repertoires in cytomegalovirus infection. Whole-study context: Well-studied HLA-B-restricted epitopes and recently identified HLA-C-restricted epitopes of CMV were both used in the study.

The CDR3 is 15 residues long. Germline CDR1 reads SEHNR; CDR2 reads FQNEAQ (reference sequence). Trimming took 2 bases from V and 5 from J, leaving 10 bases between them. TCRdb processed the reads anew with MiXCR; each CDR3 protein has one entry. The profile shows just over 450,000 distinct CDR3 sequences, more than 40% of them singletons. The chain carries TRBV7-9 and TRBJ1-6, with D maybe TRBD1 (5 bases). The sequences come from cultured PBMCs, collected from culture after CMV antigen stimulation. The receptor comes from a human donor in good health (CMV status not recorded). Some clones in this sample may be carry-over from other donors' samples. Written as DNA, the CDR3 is TGTGCCAGCAGCTTAAGAACAGGAGATAATTCACCCCTCCACTTT. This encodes CASSLRTGDNSPLHF.